This T cell receptor (beta chain) was obtained from a study of vaccination effects on CD4 cells after COVID-19. Study-level results: Clones induced by infection and by vaccine showed marked clonal contraction late after vaccination. Few convalescent patients, and no early post-infection timepoints, were available to the study.

With the ViraFEST assay, the study expanded antigen-specific CD4+ T cells using viral peptide pools, then sequenced them. Isolation of CD4+ T cells took place after about 10 days of culture. Nucleocapsid antibody tests were negative, and the vaccine recipients had no prior SARS-CoV-2 infection. Every well housed more than 1.5 million PBMC, which grew in culture alongside around 10 IU/ml IL-2 and roughly 9.8 ug/ml peptides. On day 3 and again on day 7, half the medium was replaced with IL-2 medium. Trimming removed 6 bases from V and 0 bases from J, with 12 bases in between. The CDR3 covers 14 residues. Germline V gene lookup returns CDR1 SQVTM and CDR2 ANQGSEA. The assay was immunoSEQ multiplex PCR, and TCRdb's table has in-frame clones only and misses some. Seen here are tens of thousands of clones, 68% observed once, and the top ten hold roughly 10%. This clone was counted only a few times. What it binds is unknown.

The chain is built from TRBV29-1 and TRBJ1-5; unclear D gene. The input for sequencing was CD4+ T cells from PBMCs cultured with HCoV-NL63 spike peptides, taken before COVID-19 vaccination. The sequence was obtained from a human donor who received a COVID-19 vaccine. The DNA of the CDR3 is TGCAGCGTCTCCGGGCCTTATAGCAATCAGCCCCAGCATTTT. Translated, it gives CSVSGPYSNQPQHF.